This is a list of T cell receptor beta chains from one sample in a study of cytomegalovirus exposure and HLA in healthy donors. Only in-frame clones appear in the TCRdb table, and some are missing; sequencing was by immunoSEQ multiplex PCR. The sample records 84,000 or so clones, around 80% being singletons. Sequenced: PBMCs. The receptors stem from a human donor in good health. Each CDR3 is given with its conserved first and last residue. The D gene is left open where the match is weak. Size is stated for part of the rows, as once, few or many counts, or as a class when the clone is expanded.

cdr3_nt | cdr3_aa | clone_size | j_call | v_call | d_call
TGCGCCAGCAGCTTGGACGGTTTGGAGACCCAGTACTTC | CASSLDGLETQYF | - | TRBJ2-5 | TRBV5-1 | -
TGTGCCAGCAGCGGAGGGACAGGGGGCGGCACAGATACGCAGTATTTT | CASSGGTGGGTDTQYF | - | TRBJ2-3 | TRBV5-6 | TRBD1
TGCGCCAGCAGCCAATCCGAGGGGGCCACTGGAAACACCATATATTTT | CASSQSEGATGNTIYF | - | TRBJ1-3 | TRBV4-1 | TRBD1
TGTGCCAGCAGTCCAGGGTGGCGCGATGGCTACACCTTC | CASSPGWRDGYTF | - | TRBJ1-2 | TRBV6-5 | -
TGTGCCAGCAGCCAAGATGGGCGGGACCACTATGGCTACACCTTC | CASSQDGRDHYGYTF | - | TRBJ1-2 | TRBV14 | -
TGTGCCAGCAGTGAAACGGGGAGGTTTGGGCCCCAGCATTTT | CASSETGRFGPQHF | - | TRBJ1-5 | TRBV6-1 | -
TGCGCCAGCAGCCAAGAAGGAGACAGTTACAATGAGCAGTTCTTC | CASSQEGDSYNEQFF | few | TRBJ2-1 | TRBV4-3 | -
TGTGCCAGCAGCACGGGACTAGCGCATCCGGAGACCCAGTACTTC | CASSTGLAHPETQYF | - | TRBJ2-5 | TRBV5-4 | TRBD2
TGTGCCAGCTCACCATCGAGAGGGAATCAGCCCCAGCATTTT | CASSPSRGNQPQHF | - | TRBJ1-5 | TRBV18 | -
TGCGCCAGCAGCCGAGACACGACAGGAATTATGGTGGTTCGCAATGAGCAGTTCTTC | CASSRDTTGIMVVRNEQFF | - | TRBJ2-1 | TRBV5-1 | -
TGTGCCAGTAGTAGGGGACAGCCGAGGGACATTCAGTACTTC | CASSRGQPRDIQYF | - | TRBJ2-4 | TRBV19 | TRBD1
TGTGCCATCAGTGAATCAGTTCCGGGGAATCAGCCCCAGCATTTT | CAISESVPGNQPQHF | - | TRBJ1-5 | TRBV10-3 | -
TGTGCCAGCAGCCAAGAGCCGGCTAACAGGGGACTGAATGAAAAACTGTTTTTT | CASSQEPANRGLNEKLFF | few | TRBJ1-4 | TRBV4-2 | TRBD1
TGCGCCAGCAGCCAAGGTCGGGGTCCGAACACTGAAGCTTTCTTT | CASSQGRGPNTEAFF | few | TRBJ1-1 | TRBV4-1 | -
TGTGCCAGCAGCCACGACAGGGTTAATTCACCCCTCCACTTT | CASSHDRVNSPLHF | once | TRBJ1-6 | TRBV7-9 | TRBD1
TGTGCCAGCAGCCTGAGACAGGGAGACTACGAGCAGTACTTC | CASSLRQGDYEQYF | - | TRBJ2-7 | TRBV5-6 | TRBD1
TGTGCCAGCAGCTTTAAGGGGGCGCGTGAGCAGTACTTC | CASSFKGAREQYF | - | TRBJ2-7 | TRBV7-2 | TRBD1
TGTGCCAGCAGCGTAGAAGCGGGGGGGCTGTTGGAGACCCAGTACTTC | CASSVEAGGLLETQYF | - | TRBJ2-5 | TRBV9 | TRBD2
TGTGCCAGCAGTTTAAGGCAGGGTGGCAACTATGGCTACACCTTC | CASSLRQGGNYGYTF | - | TRBJ1-2 | TRBV27 | -
TGTGCCAGCAGCCCCCGATTGACAGGGGGGTCCTACGAGCAGTACTTC | CASSPRLTGGSYEQYF | - | TRBJ2-7 | TRBV9 | TRBD1
TGTGCCAGCTCACCCTCGGGACTAGCGGGGGGCAATGAGCAGTTCTTC | CASSPSGLAGGNEQFF | - | TRBJ2-1 | TRBV18 | TRBD2
TGTGCCAGCAGCTCTTCAGCCAGGGTAAATGAGCAGTTCTTC | CASSSSARVNEQFF | - | TRBJ2-1 | TRBV7-9 | -
TGTGCCAGCAGTGCGCGACTAGCGGGTGCCTGGGGGTACGAGCAGTACTTC | CASSARLAGAWGYEQYF | - | TRBJ2-7 | TRBV6-1 | TRBD2
TGTGCCAGCAGTTCCACAGGGACCAATTCACCCCTCCACTTT | CASSSTGTNSPLHF | - | TRBJ1-6 | TRBV6-5 | -
TGTGCCAGCAGCACAAAGACAGGGGAACAGGGCTACACCTTC | CASSTKTGEQGYTF | once | TRBJ1-2 | TRBV5-4 | TRBD1
TGTGCCAGCAGATCTGGGACAGGAGGTGGCTACACCTTC | CASRSGTGGGYTF | - | TRBJ1-2 | TRBV6-1 | TRBD1
TGTGCCAGCAGCCAAGTGGGGGGGGCCGAGCAGTACTTC | CASSQVGGAEQYF | - | TRBJ2-7 | TRBV14 | -
TGTGCCAGCAGTTACTCACAGTATAGCAATCAGCCCCAGCATTTT | CASSYSQYSNQPQHF | - | TRBJ1-5 | TRBV6-5 | -
TGTGCCAGCAGACTACTAGCGGGGGAAGAGACCCAGTACTTC | CASRLLAGEETQYF | - | TRBJ2-5 | TRBV6-5 | TRBD2
TGTGCCAGCTCACCATACGGGACAGAAGCTTTCTTT | CASSPYGTEAFF | few | TRBJ1-1 | TRBV18 | -
TGTGCCAGCAGCTCGGGACTTGGGGAAAAACTGTTTTTT | CASSSGLGEKLFF | - | TRBJ1-4 | TRBV7-8 | -
TGTGCCAGCAGTTACCCGACAGGGGAGAAAGCTTTCTTT | CASSYPTGEKAFF | few | TRBJ1-1 | TRBV6-5 | TRBD1
TGCGCCAGCAGCCAAGAGTACAACCCGTTTGGCTACACCTTC | CASSQEYNPFGYTF | few | TRBJ1-2 | TRBV4-1 | -
TGTGCCAGCAGCCTAAACAGGGTAGGAGATACGCAGTATTTT | CASSLNRVGDTQYF | - | TRBJ2-3 | TRBV11-2 | -
TGCGCCAGCAGCCAAGACGGACAGGGGATTAACTATGGCTACCCCTTC | CASSQDGQGINYGYPF | once | TRBJ1-2 | TRBV4-3 | TRBD1
TGTGCCAGCAGCCTCACCCCCGCGGTTCTCAGCGGCGGTCATGAGCAGTTCTTC | CASSLTPAVLSGGHEQFF | - | TRBJ2-1 | TRBV9 | -
TGTGCCAGCAGCTGGGAGGGAATTAACTATGGCTACACCTTC | CASSWEGINYGYTF | - | TRBJ1-2 | TRBV11-2 | -
TGTGCCAGCAGTCGGGACACTCATACTGAAGCTTTCTTT | CASSRDTHTEAFF | - | TRBJ1-1 | TRBV6-5 | -
TGCGCCAGCAGGCGGGTCGACCTAGGTTTCTCGAACACTGAAGCTTTCTTT | CASRRVDLGFSNTEAFF | - | TRBJ1-1 | TRBV4-1 | -
TGTGCCATCAGCCGGGACAGCGATCAGCCCCAGCATTTT | CAISRDSDQPQHF | - | TRBJ1-5 | TRBV10-3 | TRBD1
TGTGCCAGCAGTTCGAGGGTAGACTATGGCTACCCCTTC | CASSSRVDYGYPF | - | TRBJ1-2 | TRBV6-5 | -
TGTGCCAGCAGCTGGTCTGGGGCTGTAAGGGATGAGCAGTTCTTC | CASSWSGAVRDEQFF | once | TRBJ2-1 | TRBV13 | -
TGTGCCAGCTCACCACGGTCCCGCAGGGAGGCCACTGAAGCTTTCTTT | CASSPRSRREATEAFF | - | TRBJ1-1 | TRBV18 | -
TGTGCCAGCAGCTTGGACGGCAGGGAGGTTGGGCAGCCCCAGCATTTT | CASSLDGREVGQPQHF | - | TRBJ1-5 | TRBV5-8 | -
TGCGCCAGCAGCTCATCCGGGACAGAGTACAATGAGCAGTTCTTC | CASSSSGTEYNEQFF | - | TRBJ2-1 | TRBV5-1 | TRBD1
TGTGCCAGCAGTGAAGTTAGTGGAGGCACAGATACGCAGTATTTT | CASSEVSGGTDTQYF | - | TRBJ2-3 | TRBV2 | -
TGTGCCAGCAGCTTCTCATTCGGGGTTGCCAAAAACATTCAGTACTTC | CASSFSFGVAKNIQYF | - | TRBJ2-4 | TRBV7-2 | -
TGCGCCAGCAGCATCCTAGCGGGGGTAAACACCGGGGAGCTGTTTTTT | CASSILAGVNTGELFF | - | TRBJ2-2 | TRBV5-1 | TRBD2
TGTGCCAGCTCATCCCGGGACAGGGGACAGCAGTACTTC | CASSSRDRGQQYF | - | TRBJ2-7 | TRBV18 | TRBD1
TGTGCCAGCAGAATGGGGACAGCTTATGGCTACACCTTC | CASRMGTAYGYTF | once | TRBJ1-2 | TRBV27 | TRBD1